This entry lists 28 T cell receptor beta chains sequenced from one sample in a study of OX40 agonist ivuxolimab in advanced cancers. Some clones are missing from TCRdb's copy, which holds only in-frame ones; the method was immunoSEQ multiplex PCR. Among 80,000 to 100,000 clones listed, approximately 94% were seen once. This material consisted of CD4+ or CD8+ T cells sorted from blood, taken in a trial of the OX40 agonist ivuxolimab. These receptors came from an adult with an advanced solid tumor such as melanoma, head and neck, liver or kidney cancer.

This clone has more than one count but fewer than ten. V usage is TRBV7-3 and J usage is TRBJ2-2; D gene uncertain. CDR3 length equals 12 residues. V shed 5 bases and J shed 7 bases, with 8 bases lying between them. Germline V CDR1 and CDR2: SGHTA, FQGTGA. The DNA for the CDR3 is TGTGCCAGCAGCCCGGGCGGCGGGGAGCTGTTTTTT. Its protein product is CASSPGGGELFF.

This clone was counted between two and nine times. The rearrangement uses TRBV6-1 and TRBJ1-2, with TRBD1 matching 9 bases. This CDR3 has 15 residues. J lost 0 bases, V lost 8 bases, and 7 bases had no gene match. The germline gives CDR1 MNHNS, CDR2 SASEGT. CDR3 residues: CASWLGTGTNYGYTF. CDR3 DNA: TGTGCCAGCTGGCTCGGGACAGGGACTAACTATGGCTACACCTTC.

The chain has TRBV14 and TRBJ2-7, with 9 bases that match TRBD2. From germline, CDR1 is SGHDN and CDR2 FVKESK. The trim removed 2 bases at V and 3 bases at J, leaving 5 bases unmatched. The CDR3 has 15 residues. The CDR3: CASSQRSLAGYEQYF. DNA for the CDR3: TGTGCCAGCAGCCAACGATCACTAGCGGGCTACGAGCAGTACTTC.

The chain carries TRBV11-2 and TRBJ1-1; D perhaps matches TRBD1 (5 bases). This CDR3 comprises 14 residues. The V end lost 2 bases, the J end lost 2 bases, and 9 bases lay between the germline ends. Looked up from germline, CDR1 is SGHAT and CDR2 is FQNNGV. The CDR3 DNA is TGTGCCAGCAGCTTATCAGGGACTAACACTGAAGCTTTCTTT. It encodes CASSLSGTNTEAFF.

J is TRBJ1-2 and V is TRBV9; tentatively, D is TRBD1 (6 bases). The CDR3 consists of 14 residues. The V and J ends lost 4 bases and 5 bases respectively, with 15 bases between them. Germline-derived CDR1 and CDR2 are SGDLS and YYNGEE. CDR3 amino acids: CASSLGRTDYGYTF. CDR3 in DNA: TGTGCCAGCAGCCTAGGACGGACAGATTATGGCTACACCTTC.

This chain uses TRBV30 with TRBJ1-1; 10 nucleotides agree with TRBD1. Trimming at V came to 2 bases and at J to 5 bases, leaving 5 bases not matched to a gene. Germline CDR1 GTSNPN, CDR2 SVGIG (reference sequence). The length of the CDR3 is 14 residues. The CDR3 region is CAWSSGQGGTEAFF. As DNA, the CDR3 is TGTGCCTGGAGTTCCGGACAGGGGGGGACTGAAGCTTTCTTT.

This clone occurred a few times. The chain carries TRBV29-1 and TRBJ2-7, with 7 nucleotides matching TRBD2. The V segment lost 0 bases and the J segment 1 base; nucleotides outside the gene matches: 3. Looked up from germline, CDR1 is SQVTM and CDR2 is ANQGSEA. There are 14 residues in the CDR3. The CDR3 protein is CSVEDGGESYEQYF. DNA for the CDR3: TGCAGCGTTGAAGATGGGGGGGAATCCTACGAGCAGTACTTC.

This chain links TRBV14 with TRBJ1-2, with 8 bases that match TRBD1. In germline, CDR1 is SGHDN, CDR2 FVKESK. V lost 4 bases to trimming and J lost 4 bases; unmatched junction nucleotides: 5. The CDR3 is 14 amino acids. Here the CDR3 DNA reads TGTGCCAGCAGCCCATCCAGGGGGCCCTATGGCTACACCTTC. Translated: CASSPSRGPYGYTF.

V gene TRBV14 combines with J gene TRBJ2-2; tentative D call: TRBD1 (6 bases). The CDR3 is 16 residues long. V lost 6 bases and J lost 0, with 14 bases in between. From germline, CDR1 is SGHDN and CDR2 FVKESK. CDR3 loop: CASSRPGHTNTGELFF. CDR3 DNA sequence: TGTGCCAGCAGTCGACCGGGACATACGAACACCGGGGAGCTGTTTTTT.

The chain joins TRBV2 to TRBJ2-7; D ambiguous. The length of the CDR3 is 14 residues. Trimming cost V 2 bases and J 6 bases, with 14 bases left between them. The germline V gene encodes CDR1 SNHLY and CDR2 FYNNEI. The CDR3 DNA is TGTGCCAGCAGTGAATTCTTACCTCCGAGCGAGCAGTACTTC. The encoded protein is CASSEFLPPSEQYF. Filled out from reference TRBV2 and TRBJ2-7, the complete variable domain reads EPEVTQTPSHQVTQMGQEVILRCVPISNHLYFYWYRQILGQKVEFLVSFYNNEISEKSEIFDDQFSVERPDGSNFTLKIRSTKLEDSAMYFCASSEFLPPSEQYFGPGTRLTVT.

The chain links TRBV7-6 to TRBJ2-7, with D tentatively TRBD1 (6 bases). Per germline, CDR1 SGHVS and CDR2 FNYEAQ. CDR3 length: 18 amino acids. Between the trimmed V and J ends, which lost 5 bases and 0 bases, there was a span of 23 bases. CDR3 sequence reads: CASSPEEDRSLLSYEQYF. CDR3 bases: TGTGCCAGCAGCCCCGAAGAAGACAGGTCCCTACTCTCCTACGAGCAGTACTTC.

The gene calls are TRBV2 and TRBJ2-7, with D perhaps TRBD1 (5 bases). This CDR3 spans 14 amino acids. The V and J ends lost 5 bases and 3 bases respectively, with 14 bases between them. Germline CDR1 SNHLY, CDR2 FYNNEI. The CDR3 loop is CASSPWGLDYEQYF. Written as DNA, the CDR3 is TGTGCCAGCAGTCCTTGGGGCCTGGACTACGAGCAGTACTTC.

The V and J genes are TRBV2 and TRBJ1-2; D call uncertain. Trimming shortened V by 10 bases and J by 4 bases, and 16 bases separated the two germline ends. Germline loops: CDR1 SNHLY, CDR2 FYNNEI. CDR3 size: 13 residues. The CDR3: CAMLRIGPYGYTF. CDR3 sequence (DNA): TGTGCCATGTTGAGGATTGGGCCCTATGGCTACACCTTC.

The genes are TRBV27 and TRBJ1-1; D is possibly TRBD1 (5 bases). The CDR3 has 14 residues. Germline CDR1 reads MNHEY; CDR2 reads SMNVEV (reference sequence). Trimming cost V 3 bases and J 2 bases, with 10 bases left between them. The CDR3 region is CASSLRGVNTEAFF. DNA of the CDR3: TGTGCCAGCAGTTTGCGGGGGGTTAACACTGAAGCTTTCTTT.

The V call is TRBV7-2, the J call TRBJ2-5; TRBD2 matches at 9 bases. Germline CDR1 SGHTA, CDR2 FQGNSA. The junction had 3 bases not matched to a gene; V was cut back by 3 bases and J by 1 base. The CDR3 consists of 15 residues. The CDR3 DNA follows: TGTGCCAGCAGCTTGGGCGGGGGGGCCCAAGAGACCCAGTACTTC. This gives the protein CASSLGGGAQETQYF.

Comments on this clone: The junction differs from germline at one of its ends, possibly a read error. This chain connects TRBV7-8 to TRBJ1-4; D possibly corresponds to TRBD1 (6 bases). The germline gives CDR1 SGHVS, CDR2 FQNEAQ. This CDR3 has 14 amino acids. Written as DNA, the CDR3 is TGTGCGAGCAGTTCCTGGGACAAAAATGAAAAACTGTTTTTT. Encoded protein: CASSSWDKNEKLFF.

This rearrangement joins TRBV19 to TRBJ1-2; D is uncertain. The V end was cut by 7 bases, the J end by 7 bases, with 22 bases between. Germline CDR1 reads LNHDA; CDR2 reads SQIVND (reference sequence). The CDR3 loop spans 15 amino acids. Written as DNA, the CDR3 is TGTGCCAGTACCCCAAAAGGCAGGTGGCTTTTTGGCTACACCTTC. This gives the protein CASTPKGRWLFGYTF.

The V call is TRBV7-6, the J call TRBJ2-3; 7 nucleotides agree with TRBD2. The CDR3 contains 15 residues. V was pared by 2 bases and J by 6 bases, with 8 bases of the junction left unmatched. Per the germline V gene, CDR1 is SGHVS and CDR2 is FNYEAQ. The CDR3, as DNA: TGTGCCAGCAGCTTAAGCGGGGCTCTATACGATACGCAGTATTTT. It yields the protein CASSLSGALYDTQYF.

This chain connects TRBV18 to TRBJ2-7, with 7 bases matching TRBD2. The CDR3 contains 14 residues. Germline values: CDR1 KGHSH, CDR2 LQKENI. After removal of 4 bases from V and 8 bases from J, the junction contained 11 bases not matched to a gene. CDR3 amino acids: CASSRSGRASQQYF. In DNA form, the CDR3 reads TGTGCCAGCTCACGGTCTGGGAGGGCCTCTCAGCAGTACTTC.

The J gene is TRBJ2-2, the V gene TRBV25-1, with D possibly being TRBD1 or TRBD2 (5 bases each). Germline assignment: CDR1 MGHDK and CDR2 SYGVNS. V was clipped by 6 bases and J by 4 bases, with 18 bases between them. This CDR3 region has 16 residues. The CDR3 nucleotides read TGTGCCAGCAGAATAGTCGAGGGGCCACGCACCGGGGAGCTGTTTTTT. Translating it yields CASRIVEGPRTGELFF. Complete variable domain (other parts from reference TRBV25-1 and TRBJ2-2): EADIYQTPRYLVIGTGKKITLECSQTMGHDKMYWYQQDPGMELHLIHYSYGVNSTEKGDLSSESTVSRIRTEHFPLTLESARPSHTSQYLCASRIVEGPRTGELFFGEGSRLTVL.

The chain is built from TRBV29-1 and TRBJ2-3, with TRBD2 as a possible D gene (6 bases). V lost 3 bases to trimming and J lost 0 bases, with 19 bases between them. The CDR3 has 17 amino acids. Germline CDR1 and CDR2: SQVTM and ANQGSEA. CDR3 bases: TGCAGCGTTGATGGGGGGTCTGGGCCCACTAGCACAGATACGCAGTATTTT. Translation: CSVDGGSGPTSTDTQYF.

The genes are TRBV7-8 and TRBJ2-3; D possibly uses TRBD1 or TRBD2 (5 bases each). V was cut by 1 base and J by 0 bases, with 8 bases left in between. Looked up from germline, CDR1 is SGHVS and CDR2 is FQNEAQ. CDR3 size: 15 residues. The CDR3 here is CASSLDGDSTDTQYF. The CDR3 DNA follows: TGTGCCAGCAGCTTAGACGGGGACAGCACAGATACGCAGTATTTT.

The rearrangement links TRBV4-1 to TRBJ2-2; perhaps TRBD1 as D (6 bases). The CDR3 has 15 amino acids. Per the germline V gene, CDR1 is MGHRA and CDR2 is YSYEKL. Between the trimmed V and J ends, which lost 4 bases and 1 base, there was a span of 10 bases. The CDR3 region is CASSLGQRNTGELFF. CDR3 in DNA: TGCGCCAGCAGCCTCGGACAGAGGAACACCGGGGAGCTGTTTTTT.

The rearrangement joins TRBV9 to TRBJ1-1; possibly TRBD1 for D (6 bases). Trimming stripped 3 bases from V and 2 bases from J, with 14 bases between. The germline V gene encodes CDR1 SGDLS and CDR2 YYNGEE. The CDR3 totals 15 residues. In DNA form, the CDR3 reads TGTGCCAGCAGCGATGGGGACACCATTAACACTGAAGCTTTCTTT. This sequence encodes CASSDGDTINTEAFF. Looking up the rest from reference TRBV9 and TRBJ1-1 gives the full variable domain: DSGVTQTPKHLITATGQRVTLRCSPRSGDLSVYWYQQSLDQGLQFLIQYYNGEERAKGNILERFSAQQFPDLHSELNLSSLELGDSALYFCASSDGDTINTEAFFGQGTRLTVV.

The rearrangement joins TRBV2 to TRBJ2-2; 8 bases agree with TRBD2. This CDR3 contains 16 residues. Germline CDR1 reads SNHLY; CDR2 reads FYNNEI. With V trimmed by 3 bases and J by 6 bases, 9 bases remained unmatched. The CDR3 DNA reads as TGTGCCAGCAGTGACCCCCGGGGGGGGGCGGCCGGGGAGCTGTTTTTT. It specifies CASSDPRGGAAGELFF.

J is TRBJ2-2 and V is TRBV12-5; D gene ambiguous. Per the germline V gene, CDR1 is LGHNT and CDR2 is FRNRAP. The length of the CDR3 is 16 residues. With 5 bases removed from V and 1 base from J, the gap between germline ends came to 14 bases. The CDR3 loop is CASGHYLSGNTGELFF. CDR3 DNA: TGTGCTAGTGGTCATTATTTGTCGGGGAACACCGGGGAGCTGTTTTTT. The full variable domain, its missing parts supplied by reference TRBV12-5 and TRBJ2-2, is DARVTQTPRHKVTEMGQEVTMRCQPILGHNTVFWYRQTMMQGLELLAYFRNRAPLDDSGMPKDRFSAEMPDATLATLKIQPSEPRDSAVYFCASGHYLSGNTGELFFGEGSRLTVL.

This clone was detected once. CDR3 nucleotide sequence: TGTGCCAGCAGTGAAGCGCTTTATGACCCCGGGACTAGCGGGAGTCCTATACCCTACGAGCAGTACTTC. Amino acid sequence: CASSEALYDPGTSGSPIPYEQYF. The chain links TRBV2 to TRBJ2-7; 14 nucleotides match TRBD2. CDR1 and CDR2 from the germline V gene are SNHLY and FYNNEI. Trimming cost V 0 bases and J 2 bases; bases outside gene matches: 21. CDR3 length: 23 amino acids.

The chain recombines TRBV6-5 with TRBJ1-2, with D unclear. The CDR3 extends over 12 amino acids. V shed 6 bases and J shed 5 bases, with 10 bases lying between them. Germline CDR1 and CDR2: MNHEY and SVGAGI. In DNA, the CDR3 is TGTGCCAGCAGCAGTACTACTTATGGCTACACCTTC. Translation: CASSSTTYGYTF.